Listed below are T cell receptor beta chains from one sample, sequenced in a study of PD-L1 blockade in urothelial cancer. Measured with immunoSEQ multiplex PCR; TCRdb has only the in-frame clones, and not every one. The sample shows 50,000 to 65,000 clones, about 86% of them seen only once. The sample consisted of PBMCs, taken around atezolizumab (anti-PD-L1) treatment. The source is a man aged 50-60 years with urothelial cancer. The CDR3 runs from the conserved cysteine through the conserved F or W. A D gene is named only where the DNA matches it firmly. Clone size is shown for a subset of rows, as once, few, many or a class of expanded clone.

CDR3: CASSELAGTYEQYF
DNA: TGTGCCAGCAGCGAATTAGCGGGGACCTACGAGCAGTACTTC
size: .
V: TRBV7-9
J: TRBJ2-7
length: 14
D: TRBD2

CDR3: CASSRQRQGRYTSYNSPLHF
DNA: TGTGCCAGCAGTCGTCAGAGGCAGGGGCGATACACCTCCTATAATTCACCCCTCCACTTT
size: few
V: TRBV28
J: TRBJ1-6
length: 20
D: .

CDR3: CASSLADWRESYEQYF
DNA: TGTGCCAGCAGCTTAGCAGATTGGCGGGAGAGCTACGAGCAGTACTTC
size: .
V: TRBV7-8
J: TRBJ2-7
length: 16
D: TRBD2

CDR3: CASSQDQIIGRPNSPLHF
DNA: TGTGCCAGCAGCCAAGATCAGATTATTGGCAGGCCGAATTCACCCCTCCACTTT
size: .
V: TRBV14
J: TRBJ1-6
length: 18
D: .

CDR3: CASSLTPGYTF
DNA: TGTGCCAGCAGCTTGACTCCAGGCTACACCTTC
size: once
V: TRBV11-3
J: TRBJ1-2
length: 11
D: .

CDR3: CASKGTRTDTQYF
DNA: TGTGCCAGCAAAGGGACTCGCACAGATACGCAGTATTTT
size: .
V: TRBV6-1
J: TRBJ2-3
length: 13
D: .

CDR3: CASSYRDRGPYEQYF
DNA: TGTGCCAGCAGCTACCGGGACAGGGGGCCCTACGAGCAGTACTTC
size: once
V: TRBV9
J: TRBJ2-7
length: 15
D: TRBD1

CDR3: CASRSRDRGRTDTQYF
DNA: TGTGCCAGCAGATCCCGGGACAGGGGTAGGACAGATACGCAGTATTTT
size: .
V: TRBV25-1
J: TRBJ2-3
length: 16
D: TRBD1

CDR3: CASSLALGLGTGELFF
DNA: TGTGCCAGCAGCTTAGCCCTGGGTCTAGGCACCGGGGAGCTGTTTTTT
size: .
V: TRBV13
J: TRBJ2-2
length: 16
D: .

CDR3: CASSPRDRGLTNEKLFF
DNA: TGTGCCAGCAGCCCGCGGGACAGGGGGCTCACTAATGAAAAACTGTTTTTT
size: .
V: TRBV9
J: TRBJ1-4
length: 17
D: TRBD1

CDR3: CASSLGGEGTDTQYF
DNA: TGTGCCAGCAGCTTGGGGGGGGAGGGCACAGATACGCAGTATTTT
size: .
V: TRBV5-4
J: TRBJ2-3
length: 15
D: .

CDR3: CASSYGDTQYF
DNA: TGTGCCAGCAGTTACGGCGATACGCAGTATTTT
size: once
V: TRBV6-5
J: TRBJ2-3
length: 11
D: .

CDR3: CASSLLDTQTETQYF
DNA: TGTGCCAGCAGTTTATTAGACACCCAAACGGAGACCCAGTACTTC
size: .
V: TRBV28
J: TRBJ2-5
length: 15
D: .

CDR3: CASSLPHRGYEQYF
DNA: TGTGCCAGCAGCCTACCCCACAGGGGATACGAGCAGTACTTC
size: few
V: TRBV28
J: TRBJ2-7
length: 14
D: TRBD1

CDR3: CASVDTDTQYF
DNA: TGTGCCTCGGTAGACACAGATACGCAGTATTTT
size: .
V: TRBV7-9
J: TRBJ2-3
length: 11
D: .

CDR3: CASSYARAYEQYF
DNA: TGTGCCAGCAGTTACGCCCGAGCCTACGAGCAGTACTTC
size: .
V: TRBV6-5
J: TRBJ2-7
length: 13
D: .

CDR3: CASSEKTGMSPLHF
DNA: TGTGCCAGCAGTGAAAAGACAGGGATGTCACCCCTCCACTTT
size: .
V: TRBV6-1
J: TRBJ1-6
length: 14
D: TRBD1

CDR3: CASSLAAGLAGVSQYF
DNA: TGTGCCAGCAGCTTAGCTGCTGGACTAGCGGGAGTAAGCCAGTACTTC
size: .
V: TRBV7-9
J: TRBJ2-5
length: 16
D: TRBD2

CDR3: CASSLARMLEQFF
DNA: TGTGCCAGCAGCTTAGCGCGGATGCTCGAGCAGTTCTTC
size: .
V: TRBV7-9
J: TRBJ2-1
length: 13
D: .

CDR3: CASSLEGGRDSEQYF
DNA: TGCGCCAGCAGCTTGGAGGGCGGGAGGGATAGCGAGCAGTACTTC
size: .
V: TRBV5-1
J: TRBJ2-7
length: 15
D: TRBD2

CDR3: CASSADRGLGQPQHF
DNA: TGTGCCAGCAGCGCAGACAGGGGGCTGGGTCAGCCCCAGCATTTT
size: .
V: TRBV5-4
J: TRBJ1-5
length: 15
D: TRBD1

CDR3: CASSVDTSSSYEQYF
DNA: TGTGCCAGCAGCGTAGACACATCATCCTCCTACGAGCAGTACTTC
size: .
V: TRBV9
J: TRBJ2-7
length: 15
D: .

CDR3: CASSLAPNPGQGSSYEQYF
DNA: TGTGCCAGCAGCTTAGCCCCGAACCCGGGACAGGGTAGCTCCTACGAGCAGTACTTC
size: .
V: TRBV7-6
J: TRBJ2-7
length: 19
D: TRBD1

CDR3: CASSLTSVQETQYF
DNA: TGTGCCAGCAGCCTGACTAGCGTTCAAGAGACCCAGTACTTC
size: .
V: TRBV7-6
J: TRBJ2-5
length: 14
D: TRBD2

CDR3: CASSDLGVTIAKNIQYF
DNA: TGTGCCAGCAGCGATCTAGGGGTAACAATAGCCAAAAACATTCAGTACTTC
size: .
V: TRBV27
J: TRBJ2-4
length: 17
D: .

CDR3: CASSQDRRAGGSGDTEAFF
DNA: TGTGCCAGCAGCCAAGACAGGAGGGCAGGTGGGTCTGGTGACACTGAAGCTTTCTTT
size: once
V: TRBV4-2
J: TRBJ1-1
length: 19
D: .

CDR3: CASSLGHPGELFF
DNA: TGTGCCAGCAGCTTGGGGCATCCTGGGGAGCTGTTTTTT
size: .
V: TRBV5-5
J: TRBJ2-2
length: 13
D: .

CDR3: CAISVGTGPASTDTQYF
DNA: TGTGCCATCAGTGTGGGGACAGGACCGGCTAGCACAGATACGCAGTATTTT
size: .
V: TRBV10-3
J: TRBJ2-3
length: 17
D: TRBD1

CDR3: CATGGSGQGGGGYTF
DNA: TGTGCCACCGGAGGGTCGGGACAGGGAGGAGGTGGCTACACCTTC
size: .
V: TRBV5-4
J: TRBJ1-2
length: 15
D: TRBD1

CDR3: CASSSPQAASNQPQHF
DNA: TGTGCCAGTAGTTCCCCTCAGGCCGCAAGCAATCAGCCCCAGCATTTT
size: .
V: TRBV19
J: TRBJ1-5
length: 16
D: .

CDR3: CASSLSSGTSHEQYF
DNA: TGCGCCAGCAGCTTGAGCTCCGGGACATCTCACGAGCAGTACTTC
size: once
V: TRBV5-1
J: TRBJ2-7
length: 15
D: .

CDR3: CASSLEGVGTDTQYF
DNA: TGTGCCAGCAGCTTAGAGGGAGTGGGCACAGATACGCAGTATTTT
size: .
V: TRBV11-3
J: TRBJ2-3
length: 15
D: .

CDR3: CASSEAVFYNEQFF
DNA: TGTGCCAGCAGTGAGGCGGTCTTCTACAATGAGCAGTTCTTC
size: few
V: TRBV2
J: TRBJ2-1
length: 14
D: .

CDR3: CSGTGTSGRGEQFF
DNA: TGCAGCGGGACCGGGACTAGCGGGAGAGGTGAGCAGTTCTTC
size: .
V: TRBV29-1
J: TRBJ2-1
length: 14
D: TRBD2

CDR3: CASSPPWDRGGETYEQYF
DNA: TGTGCCAGCAGCCCACCGTGGGACAGGGGCGGAGAAACCTACGAGCAGTACTTC
size: .
V: TRBV7-9
J: TRBJ2-7
length: 18
D: TRBD1

CDR3: CASSRGQGTIYGYTF
DNA: TGTGCCAGCAGCCGAGGACAGGGGACCATCTATGGCTACACCTTC
size: .
V: TRBV28
J: TRBJ1-2
length: 15
D: TRBD1